These 26 T cell receptor beta chains were sequenced from one sample in a study of T cells after yellow fever vaccination. TCRdb re-called the 5' RACE reads with MiXCR, one entry per CDR3 protein. The sample yields just under 600,000 distinct CDR3 sequences, roughly 14% seen once. Sequencing used PBMCs, obtained on the day of the yellow fever booster vaccination. Receptors were obtained from a man under 40 who received the YFV17D yellow fever vaccine.

The chain employs TRBV20-1 and TRBJ1-2; 7 bases align to TRBD1. V was pared by 6 bases and J by 3 bases, with 7 bases of the junction left unmatched. From germline, CDR1 is DFQATT and CDR2 SNEGSKA (reference sequence). The length of the CDR3 is 13 residues. In DNA, the CDR3 is TGCAGTGCAACCGGGACAGCGGACTATGGCTACACCTTC. This sequence encodes CSATGTADYGYTF.

At least ten counts were recorded for this clonotype. This chain uses TRBV23-1 with TRBJ2-7; the D is unclear. TRBV23-1 is an ORF, with its function uncertain. Deletions cut 4 bases from V and 12 bases from J, with 16 bases between. This CDR3 region has 12 residues. CDR3 amino acids: CASSPPSRRVYF. The CDR3 region has the DNA TGCGCCAGCAGTCCCCCGAGCCGTAGGGTGTACTTC.

This clonotype was detected many times. V usage is TRBV27 and J usage is TRBJ2-5; 8 nucleotides line up with TRBD1. The ends lost 4 bases at V and 4 bases at J; junction bases unmatched: 11. CDR3 length: 16 amino acids. The germline CDR1 and CDR2 sequences are MNHEY and SMNVEV (reference sequence). CDR3: CASSSARIGQGETQYF. CDR3 coding DNA: TGTGCCAGCAGTTCCGCGAGGATCGGACAGGGAGAGACCCAGTACTTC.

This clonotype came up a few times. The chain uses TRBV5-4 and TRBJ2-5; 9 nucleotides align to TRBD1. Germline loops: CDR1 SGHNT, CDR2 YYREEE (reference sequence). The length of the CDR3 is 17 residues. Germline trimming cut 4 bases from V and 5 bases from J; bases unmatched to any gene: 15. The CDR3 loop reads CASSKGQGLTPQETQYF. For the CDR3, the DNA is TGTGCCAGCAGCAAGGGACAGGGCCTAACACCCCAGGAGACCCAGTACTTC.

A note on this clonotype: This may arise from a read error, as a much more abundant clone is one base away. The rearrangement uses TRBV20-1 and TRBJ2-5; D might be TRBD1 (6 bases). CDR3 length: 16 residues. Germline V gene sequence: CDR1 DFQATT, CDR2 SNEGSKA (reference sequence). CDR3 sequence: CCASRTTGQLVETQYF. CDR3 DNA sequence: TGCTGTGCTTCCAGGACGACAGGCCAGTTGGTAGAGACCCAGTACTTC.

The sample holds a few counts of this clonotype. V usage is TRBV7-3 and J usage is TRBJ1-1; D is possibly TRBD1 (5 bases). Looked up from germline, CDR1 is SGHTA and CDR2 is FQGTGA. V shed 0 bases and J shed 11 bases, with 16 bases lying between them. The CDR3 covers 14 residues. DNA for the CDR3: TGTGCCAGCAGCTTAACTGGTTCGGCAGGGAGGGCTTTCTTT. Translation: CASSLTGSAGRAFF.

The gene calls are TRBV6-5 and TRBJ2-7; possible D gene TRBD2, 6 bases. V gave up 0 bases and J gave up 0 bases, with 9 bases separating them. CDR1 MNHEY and CDR2 SVGAGI come from the germline V gene. The CDR3 runs 15 residues. CDR3 bases: TGTGCCAGCAGTTACTCTGGAGGGAACTCCTACGAGCAGTACTTC. As protein: CASSYSGGNSYEQYF.

In its sample, this clonotype was seen a few times. The genes are TRBV2 and TRBJ2-3; 9 bases fit TRBD2. In germline, CDR1 is SNHLY, CDR2 FYNNEI. V lost 6 bases to trimming and J lost 0 bases; unmatched junction nucleotides: 13. There are 18 residues in the CDR3. The CDR3 reads CASSVAGSSGTSTDTQYF. The CDR3 DNA follows: TGTGCCAGCAGCGTTGCCGGGTCTAGCGGGACTAGCACAGATACGCAGTATTTT. Using reference TRBV2 and TRBJ2-3 for the parts outside the CDR3, the full variable domain is EPEVTQTPSHQVTQMGQEVILRCVPISNHLYFYWYRQILGQKVEFLVSFYNNEISEKSEIFDDQFSVERPDGSNFTLKIRSTKLEDSAMYFCASSVAGSSGTSTDTQYFGPGTRLTVL.

This clonotype was seen a few times. V usage is TRBV3-1 and J usage is TRBJ2-7, with 10 bases identical to TRBD2. J was trimmed by 3 bases and V by 3 bases; bases with no gene match: 8. Germline CDR1 is LGHDT and CDR2 is YNNKEL (reference sequence). The CDR3 is made up of 16 amino acids. The DNA for the CDR3 is TGTGCCAGCAGCCAGCCTACCGGGACTAGCGTCTACGAGCAGTACTTC. It specifies CASSQPTGTSVYEQYF.

CDR3 DNA: TGTGCCAGCAGTTACTCGACAGGGGGGAGCAATCAGCCCCAGCATTTT. Encoded protein: CASSYSTGGSNQPQHF. The chain couples TRBV6-2 or TRBV6-3 to TRBJ1-5, with 9 bases fitting TRBD1. The CDR3 totals 16 residues. Germline values: CDR1 MNHEY, CDR2 SVGEGT. The junction had 1 base not matched to a gene; V was cut back by 0 bases and J by 1 base.

This clonotype was found a few times. V and J are TRBV10-3 and TRBJ2-5; 7 nucleotides agree with TRBD2. Germline CDR1 is ENHRY and CDR2 is SYGVKD. V lost 4 bases, J lost 1 base, and 15 bases stayed unmatched. This CDR3 has 18 amino acids. The CDR3 protein is CAISAGSSLAWLQETQYF. In DNA form, the CDR3 reads TGTGCCATCAGTGCAGGGTCGTCACTAGCGTGGCTCCAAGAGACCCAGTACTTC.

The table lists this clonotype with many counts. The V gene is TRBV20-1, the J gene TRBJ2-1; D remains ambiguous. The CDR3 length is 13 residues. Trimming took off 0 bases at V and 6 bases at J, with 9 bases between the two ends. CDR1 and CDR2 from the germline V gene are DFQATT and SNEGSKA (reference sequence). This CDR3 reads CSARENFGNEQFF. CDR3 DNA: TGCAGTGCTAGAGAGAACTTTGGCAATGAGCAGTTCTTC.

This clonotype was detected only a few times. This chain links TRBV7-9 with TRBJ2-7; no clear D. The CDR3 spans 14 residues. The germline gives CDR1 SEHNR, CDR2 FQNEAQ (reference sequence). V was shortened by 1 base and J by 3 bases, with 10 bases between the two germline ends. The CDR3 region has the DNA TGTGCCAGCAGCTTAGGTGGTACCCTCTACGAGCAGTACTTC. The encoded protein is CASSLGGTLYEQYF.

The CDR3 DNA reads as TGCAGTGCTAGATGGGGGAGCTCGTTCTACGAGCAGTACTTC. Protein product: CSARWGSSFYEQYF. The rearrangement joins TRBV20-1 to TRBJ2-7; TRBD1 or TRBD2 may be the D gene (5 bases each). V was shortened by 2 bases and J by 3 bases, with 14 bases between the two germline ends. CDR1 is DFQATT and CDR2 is SNEGSKA in the germline V gene (reference sequence). The CDR3 runs to 14 residues.

In its sample, this clonotype was seen many times. The rearrangement links TRBV5-6 to TRBJ2-6; D is undetermined. V was pared by 0 bases and J by 0 bases, with 7 bases between. The CDR3 runs 16 residues. Germline CDR1 and CDR2: SGHDT and YYEEEE. DNA of the CDR3: TGTGCCAGCAGCTTGGGTGGGTCCTCTGGGGCCAACGTCCTGACTTTC. This encodes CASSLGGSSGANVLTF.

The gene calls are TRBV15 and TRBJ1-6; 9 bases align to TRBD1. The germline gives CDR1 LNHNV, CDR2 YYDKDF (reference sequence). J lost 10 bases, V lost 6 bases, and 7 bases had no gene match. This CDR3 has 14 residues. CDR3 sequence: CATSQDRGGSPLHF. The CDR3, as DNA: TGTGCCACCAGTCAGGACAGGGGAGGATCACCCCTCCACTTT.

This clonotype has just a few counts. This rearrangement joins TRBV7-2 to TRBJ2-3, with 9 bases identical to TRBD2. Germline lookup yields CDR1 SGHTA and CDR2 FQGNSA. The CDR3 consists of 16 residues. Trimming took 0 bases from V and 3 from J; bases not matched to a gene: 4. Written as DNA, the CDR3 is TGTGCCAGCAGCTTAGCGCCCAGCGGGAGGACAGATACGCAGTATTTT. It encodes CASSLAPSGRTDTQYF. The variable domain in full, completed from reference TRBV7-2 and TRBJ2-3, reads GAGVSQSPSNKVTEKGKDVELRCDPISGHTALYWYRQSLGQGLEFLIYFQGNSAPDKSGLPSDRFSAERTGGSVSTLTIQRTQQEDSAVYLCASSLAPSGRTDTQYFGPGTRLTVL.

V is TRBV3-1 and J is TRBJ1-1, with D hard to call. Trimming took 0 bases from V and 3 from J, leaving 8 bases between them. Germline V lookup: CDR1 LGHDT, CDR2 YNNKEL (reference sequence). CDR3 length: 14 residues. The CDR3 region is CASSQDQADTEAFF. The CDR3 nucleotides read TGTGCCAGCAGCCAAGATCAGGCCGACACTGAAGCTTTCTTT.

This rearrangement joins TRBV7-2 to TRBJ2-7; 8 bases match TRBD1. Germline-derived CDR1 and CDR2 are SGHTA and FQGNSA. This CDR3 is 15 amino acids long. V dropped 4 bases and J dropped 3; count of bases not matched to a gene: 8. The CDR3 loop reads CASSSGQGINYEQYF. In nucleotides, the CDR3 is TGTGCCAGCAGCTCAGGACAGGGAATAAACTACGAGCAGTACTTC.

This clonotype appeared a few times. The rearrangement joins TRBV24-1 to TRBJ2-3; 8 nucleotides agree with TRBD1. The CDR3 length is 14 residues. With V trimmed by 6 bases and J by 0 bases, 1 base remained unmatched. Per germline, CDR1 KGHDR and CDR2 SFDVKD. CDR3 loop: CATSTGGSTDTQYF. CDR3 bases: TGTGCCACCAGTACAGGGGGAAGCACAGATACGCAGTATTTT.

In its sample, this clonotype was seen a few times. The chain carries TRBV6-1 and TRBJ2-5; 9 positions match TRBD1. CDR3 length: 16 residues. V dropped 6 bases and J dropped 0; count of bases not matched to a gene: 8. Germline V gene lookup returns CDR1 MNHNS and CDR2 SASEGT. The CDR3 region has the DNA TGTGCCAGCAGCTCGGGGACAGGGTCGGACCAAGAGACCCAGTACTTC. It specifies CASSSGTGSDQETQYF.

This rearrangement joins TRBV6-1 to TRBJ2-6, with 7 bases fitting TRBD2. The germline CDR1 and CDR2 sequences are MNHNS and SASEGT. Trimming at V came to 7 bases and at J to 2 bases, leaving 14 bases not matched to a gene. CDR3 length: 18 residues. The CDR3 spells CASKRGTPSGTGANVLTF. CDR3 DNA sequence: TGTGCCAGCAAGCGGGGTACCCCATCCGGAACTGGGGCCAACGTCCTGACTTTC.

The chain joins TRBV20-1 to TRBJ2-7; D is possibly TRBD2 (6 bases). This CDR3 is 12 amino acids long. V was trimmed by 6 bases and J by 3 bases, leaving 12 bases between them. Germline assignment: CDR1 DFQATT and CDR2 SNEGSKA (reference sequence). The CDR3 DNA follows: TGCAGTGCGGGCGGGACGATCTACGAGCAGTACTTC. Protein product: CSAGGTIYEQYF.

J is TRBJ2-1 and V is TRBV5-4; 14 bases match TRBD2. The CDR3 totals 18 residues. CDR1 and CDR2 from the germline V gene are SGHNT and YYREEE (reference sequence). J was trimmed by 9 bases and V by 5 bases; bases with no gene match: 16. DNA for the CDR3: TGTGCCAGCAGGTCCGGGACTAGCGGGAGCAGAAGTATTAGTGAGCAGTTCTTC. It specifies CASRSGTSGSRSISEQFF.

This clonotype was counted a few times. The gene calls are TRBV4-2 and TRBJ2-1; TRBD2 aligns across 13 bases. CDR1 is LGHNA and CDR2 is YNFKEQ in the germline V gene. CDR3 length: 15 residues. V was clipped by 4 bases and J by 9 bases; unmatched bases: 6. The CDR3 loop is CASSLTLAGGGEQFF. The DNA for the CDR3 is TGTGCCAGCAGCCTCACACTAGCGGGAGGGGGTGAGCAGTTCTTC.

The chain recombines TRBV28 with TRBJ2-4; 13 bases match TRBD2. The CDR3 has 17 amino acids. The V gene's germline CDR1 is MDHEN and CDR2 SYDVKM. V lost 4 bases, J lost 6 bases, and 9 bases stayed unmatched. The CDR3 DNA is TGTGCCAGCAGTTATCGACTAGCGGGAGGTTTGGGAAACATTCAGTACTTC. Translated, it gives CASSYRLAGGLGNIQYF.